This entry lists 27 T cell receptor beta chains sequenced from one sample in a study of blood T cells in healthy people across ages. It was with a sample-barcoded 5' primer and a J-beta primer mix that a second PCR of roughly 7 to 12 cycles was run. MiXCR was run by TCRdb on the 5' RACE reads, yielding one entry per CDR3 protein. The sample holds 720,000 or so distinct CDR3 sequences; around two fifths are singletons and the top ten take 25% to 35%. Sequenced: blood. Receptor source: an older man in good health.

This clonotype has at least ten counts. The CDR3 loop is CASSHFGVQETQYF. In DNA form, the CDR3 reads TGTGCCAGCAGCCATTTCGGGGTCCAAGAGACCCAGTACTTC. The rearrangement joins TRBV7-6 to TRBJ2-5; possibly TRBD2 for D (5 bases). The CDR3 is made up of 14 amino acids. Germline CDR1 is SGHVS and CDR2 is FNYEAQ. Trimming shortened V by 5 bases and J by 1 base, and 11 bases separated the two germline ends.

The V call is TRBV4-3, the J call TRBJ1-2; weak D call: TRBD1 (5 bases). Germline loops: CDR1 LGHNA, CDR2 YSLEER. Trimming shortened V by 0 bases and J by 8 bases, and 19 bases separated the two germline ends. There are 16 residues in the CDR3. This chain's CDR3 is CASSQDRGRRHDGYTF. In DNA form, the CDR3 reads TGCGCCAGCAGCCAAGATCGGGGCAGGCGACATGACGGCTACACCTTC.

This chain links TRBV21-1 with TRBJ2-5. TRBV21-1 is shown as a pseudogene. The CDR3 runs 14 residues. The CDR3 nucleotides read TGTGCCAGCAGCAAAAGTAGCAGTCAAGAGACCCAGTACTTC. Translated, it gives CASSKSSSQETQYF.

This chain uses TRBV6-5 with TRBJ2-1, with TRBD1 matching over 10 bases. Germline V gives CDR1 MNHEY, CDR2 SVGAGI. The junction had 12 bases not matched to a gene; V was cut back by 6 bases and J by 10 bases. The CDR3 loop spans 15 amino acids. CDR3 DNA sequence: TGTGCCAGCAGCTCGTCGGGACAGGGGCACTACGAGCAGTTCTTC. It encodes CASSSSGQGHYEQFF.

A note on this clonotype: Germline is not matched at one junction end, which may reflect a read error. V and J are TRBV29-1 and TRBJ1-2; D might be TRBD1 (5 bases). The CDR3 has 12 amino acids. Germline V gene lookup returns CDR1 SQVTM and CDR2 ANQGSEA. CDR3 DNA: TGCAGCGTTGAAAGGGAGACTAGGGGCTACGCCTTC. As protein: CSVERETRGYAF.

V and J are TRBV7-2 and TRBJ1-4; D is undetermined. Trimming removed 2 bases at V and 4 bases at J, with 14 bases between. The germline gives CDR1 SGHTA, CDR2 FQGNSA. The CDR3 covers 16 residues. CDR3 DNA: TGTGCCAGCAGCTTACATCCGACCGGGAGTAATGAAAAACTGTTTTTT. Translating it yields CASSLHPTGSNEKLFF.

This clonotype was found many times. The J gene is TRBJ2-2, the V gene TRBV7-6; possibly TRBD2 for D (6 bases). The CDR3 spans 15 residues. V was clipped by 3 bases and J by 0 bases, with 8 bases between them. Germline values: CDR1 SGHVS, CDR2 FNYEAQ. DNA for the CDR3: TGTGCCAGCAGCTTTGGACTATCGAACACCGGGGAGCTGTTTTTT. It yields the protein CASSFGLSNTGELFF.

This clonotype appeared a few times. J is TRBJ2-4 and V is TRBV25-1; D remains ambiguous. Judging by the DNA end, TRBJ2-7 fits better; the J call may be wrong. Germline V gene lookup returns CDR1 MGHDK and CDR2 SYGVNS. The CDR3 contains 12 residues. The CDR3 reads CASVSFKDEQYF. CDR3 in DNA: TGTGCCAGCGTGTCCTTCAAGGACGAGCAGTACTTC.

This clonotype was recorded a few times. This chain links TRBV7-9 with TRBJ2-3; 13 bases are a match to TRBD2. Unmatched junction bases numbered 9, after V lost 5 bases and J lost 7 bases. Germline V lookup: CDR1 SEHNR, CDR2 FQNEAQ (reference sequence). There are 16 residues in the CDR3. CDR3 coding DNA: TGTGCCAGCAGCATCGGGACTAGCGGGGCCGGGCATACGCAGTATTTT. It yields the protein CASSIGTSGAGHTQYF.

The V and J genes are TRBV15 and TRBJ2-3; D is uncertain. The CDR3 is 15 residues long. CDR1 is LNHNV, CDR2 YYDKDF, per germline (reference sequence). V shed 2 bases and J shed 2 bases, with 11 bases lying between them. The CDR3 sequence: CATSRPETLTDTQYF. The CDR3 nucleotides read TGTGCCACCAGCAGACCCGAGACCCTCACAGATACGCAGTATTTT.

The gene calls are TRBV12-3 or TRBV12-4 and TRBJ2-5; D not certain. The CDR3 totals 11 residues. The V end was cut by 8 bases, the J end by 5 bases, with 9 bases between. The CDR3, as DNA: TGTGCCAGCGCAGATTATGAGACCCAGTACTTC. It encodes CASADYETQYF.

This clonotype showed up many times. The CDR3 DNA is TGCGCCAGCAGCCTAACTAGCGGGGCCTACAATGAGCAGTTCTTC. Amino acid sequence: CASSLTSGAYNEQFF. The chain combines TRBV4-1 with TRBJ2-1, with 10 bases matching TRBD2. The germline gives CDR1 MGHRA, CDR2 YSYEKL. CDR3 length: 15 residues. J gave up 2 bases and V 4 bases, and 2 bases lay outside the gene matches.

The V and J genes are TRBV2 and TRBJ2-2, with no clear D. Germline CDR1 is SNHLY and CDR2 is FYNNEI. V was pared by 3 bases and J by 3 bases, with 8 bases between. The CDR3 runs 14 residues. CDR3 sequence reads: CASSERAYTGELFF. The CDR3 bases are TGTGCCAGCAGTGAGCGAGCCTACACCGGGGAGCTGTTTTTT.

The chain is built from TRBV5-1 and TRBJ2-7; D gene unclear. The germline V and J ends were trimmed by 1 base and 0 bases, with 11 bases remaining between them. The CDR3 is 15 residues long. Germline-derived CDR1 and CDR2 are SGHRS and YFSETQ. The CDR3 bases are TGCGCCAGCAGCTTGAGACTTCAGAGCTCCTACGAGCAGTACTTC. Its translation is CASSLRLQSSYEQYF.

This clonotype showed up just a few times. This chain connects TRBV29-1 to TRBJ1-2; unclear D gene. Looked up from germline, CDR1 is SQVTM and CDR2 is ANQGSEA. V was trimmed by 4 bases and J by 4 bases, leaving 13 bases between them. CDR3 length: 13 amino acids. CDR3 in DNA: TGCAGCGTTGTTGGTGGGTTAAGCTATGGCTACACCTTC. It specifies CSVVGGLSYGYTF.

The chain couples TRBV14 to TRBJ2-5; no firm D call. The germline V gene has CDR1 SGHDN and CDR2 FVKESK. The CDR3 consists of 14 residues. V was pared by 0 bases and J by 4 bases, with 9 bases between. CDR3 region: CASSQDSALETQYF. The CDR3 DNA sequence: TGTGCCAGCAGCCAAGATTCAGCATTAGAGACCCAGTACTTC. The full variable domain, completed using reference TRBV14 and TRBJ2-5, is EAGVTQFPSHSVIEKGQTVTLRCDPISGHDNLYWYRRVMGKEIKFLLHFVKESKQDESGMPNNRFLAERTGGTYSTLKVQPAELEDSGVYFCASSQDSALETQYFGPGTRLLVL.

This clonotype was picked up a small number of times. The chain couples TRBV11-2 to TRBJ2-7; unclear D gene. V was pared by 0 bases and J by 0 bases, with 9 bases between. Germline-derived CDR1 and CDR2 are SGHAT and FQNNGV. The CDR3 has 15 residues. The DNA of the CDR3 is TGTGCCAGCAGCTTAGATCGCGTAAGCTCCTACGAGCAGTACTTC. It yields the protein CASSLDRVSSYEQYF.

This clonotype was seen just once. A much more abundant neighbour one base away suggests this may be a read error. This CDR3 is CASTPLVGEGHSNQPQHF. CDR3 coding DNA: TGTGCCAGCACCCCCTTGGTGGGGGAAGGACATAGCAATCAGCCCCAGCATTTT. The V call is TRBV5-5, the J call TRBJ1-5, with D maybe TRBD1 (5 bases). Germline lookup yields CDR1 SGHKS and CDR2 YYEKEE (reference sequence). V lost 6 bases, J lost 0 bases, and 22 bases lay in between. The CDR3 contains 18 residues.

This clonotype has only a few counts. The chain employs TRBV11-3 and TRBJ2-1; a possible D gene is TRBD2 (5 bases). TRBJ2-7 matches the DNA end more closely, so the J call is doubtful. Germline V gives CDR1 SGHNT, CDR2 YENEEA. CDR3 size: 15 residues. The CDR3 nucleotides are TGTGCCAGCAGTCCGGACTCCCTCTCCTACAATGAGCAGTACTTC. This gives the protein CASSPDSLSYNEQYF.

The chain couples TRBV6-2 or TRBV6-3 to TRBJ2-3; tentative D call: TRBD2 (6 bases). Trimming shortened V by 5 bases and J by 5 bases, and 14 bases separated the two germline ends. The CDR3 is 14 residues long. The germline V gene has CDR1 MNHEY and CDR2 SVGEGT. CDR3 coding DNA: TGTGCCAGCAGTGGACGAGCGGAGGGAGATACGCAGTATTTT. It is translated as CASSGRAEGDTQYF.

CDR3 in amino acids: CASSLREGRYGGEQYF. CDR3 coding DNA: TGTGCCAGCAGCCTACGAGAGGGGCGGTATGGTGGCGAGCAGTACTTC. The chain links TRBV14 to TRBJ2-7, with D perhaps assigned TRBD1 or TRBD2 (5 bases each). The CDR3 loop spans 16 amino acids. Trimming shortened V by 4 bases and J by 6 bases, and 22 bases separated the two germline ends. In germline, CDR1 is SGHDN, CDR2 FVKESK. Together with reference TRBV14 and TRBJ2-7, the CDR3 gives the full variable domain: EAGVTQFPSHSVIEKGQTVTLRCDPISGHDNLYWYRRVMGKEIKFLLHFVKESKQDESGMPNNRFLAERTGGTYSTLKVQPAELEDSGVYFCASSLREGRYGGEQYFGPGTRLTVT.

This clonotype showed up many times. The J gene is TRBJ2-1, the V gene TRBV4-3; 13 bases are a match to TRBD2. The junction had 4 bases not matched to a gene; V was cut back by 4 bases and J by 4 bases. Germline V gene lookup returns CDR1 LGHNA and CDR2 YSLEER. This CDR3 region has 16 residues. CDR3 residues: CASSRILAGGYNEQFF. The DNA for the CDR3 is TGCGCCAGCAGCCGCATACTAGCGGGGGGGTACAATGAGCAGTTCTTC.

The V call is TRBV6-2 or TRBV6-3, the J call TRBJ2-1; D unclear. CDR3 length: 13 residues. The V and J ends lost 6 bases and 4 bases respectively, with 10 bases between them. Germline CDR1 reads MNHEY; CDR2 reads SVGEGT. The CDR3 coding sequence is TGTGCCAGCAGCTCTACAGCTTACAATGAGCAGTTCTTC. Translation: CASSSTAYNEQFF.

This chain connects TRBV6-5 to TRBJ2-3, with 8 positions matching TRBD2. The length of the CDR3 is 15 residues. Germline V gives CDR1 MNHEY, CDR2 SVGAGI. Trimming cost V 0 bases and J 4 bases; bases outside gene matches: 3. The CDR3 region is CASSYSGRVPDTQYF. The CDR3 DNA sequence: TGTGCCAGCAGTTACTCCGGGAGGGTTCCAGATACGCAGTATTTT.

This clonotype was seen only a few times. A much larger clone sits a single nucleotide away, making a read error possible. The chain is built from TRBV29-1 and TRBJ2-7; TRBD2 matches at 7 bases. The V gene's germline CDR1 is SQVTM and CDR2 ANQGSEA. The CDR3 is made up of 15 amino acids. Losses at the gene ends were 1 base for V and 7 bases for J; bases not matched to a gene: 13. CDR3 sequence reads: CSVEGGSGTTNEQYF. The DNA of the CDR3 is TGCAGCGTTGAAGGGGGGTCTGGGACTACTAATGAGCAGTACTTC.

This clonotype was counted between two and nine times. The chain combines TRBV6-2 or TRBV6-3 with TRBJ2-5; 8 bases are a match to TRBD2. Germline-derived CDR1 and CDR2 are MNHEY and SVGEGT. V shed 2 bases and J 5 bases; nucleotides not matched to a gene: 4. This CDR3 region has 14 residues. The CDR3 is CASSYERLAETQYF. CDR3 nucleotides: TGTGCCAGCAGTTACGAAAGACTAGCGGAGACCCAGTACTTC.

DNA of the CDR3: TGCAGTGCTAGAAAGACACTAGCGGGGCTTTACAATGAGCAGTTCTTC. It translates to CSARKTLAGLYNEQFF. The chain links TRBV20-1 to TRBJ2-1; 10 nucleotides agree with TRBD2. Germline V gene sequence: CDR1 DFQATT, CDR2 SNEGSKA (reference sequence). Losses at the gene ends were 2 bases for V and 4 bases for J; bases not matched to a gene: 8. The length of the CDR3 is 16 residues.